This TCR beta chain stems from a study of blood T cell repertoires in COVID-19. Study-level background: Whether acute or convalescent, the COVID-19 samples came from the United States, Italy and Spain. The cDNA or gDNA used as material had been derived from T cells, B-cell-depleted T cells, or PBMCs.

V lost 5 bases to trimming and J lost 0 bases, with 11 bases between them. This CDR3 is 16 amino acids long. Germline V CDR1 and CDR2: SEHNR, FQNEAQ (reference sequence). Methods used by the authors: Amplified reference gene primers provided the basis for estimating nucleated cell counts. Produced via immunoSEQ multiplex PCR; TCRdb's table is partial and in-frame only. V and J calls plus clone size are reproduced from that table; the DNA served to infer D and trimming. In the table there are roughly 100,000 clones, approximately 80% of which are singletons. This sequence originates from a man at least 80 years old with acute or convalescent COVID-19. The chain uses TRBV7-9 and TRBJ1-6; perhaps TRBD1 as D (6 bases). The sample consisted of peripheral blood. The DNA of the CDR3 is TGTGCCAGCAGCGATGGACAGACCTCCTATAATTCACCCCTCCACTTT. As protein: CASSDGQTSYNSPLHF.